These 9 T cell receptor beta chains were sequenced from one sample in a study of blood T cell repertoires in COVID-19. Assay: immunoSEQ multiplex PCR; the TCRdb copy retains only in-frame clones and omits some. The table has 90,000 to 110,000 clones, roughly 75% seen once. The sample comprised peripheral blood. All receptors come from a human donor in a cohort sampled during active or convalescent COVID-19.

The gene calls are TRBV7-6 and TRBJ2-2; D possibly corresponds to TRBD2 (5 bases). CDR3 length equals 17 residues. V lost 1 base and J lost 6, with 18 bases in between. Looked up from germline, CDR1 is SGHVS and CDR2 is FNYEAQ. CDR3 amino acids: CASSLELRWEMAGELFF. The CDR3 region has the DNA TGTGCCAGCAGCTTAGAGCTTCGGTGGGAGATGGCCGGGGAGCTGTTTTTT. Using reference TRBV7-6 and TRBJ2-2 for the parts outside the CDR3, the full variable domain is GAGVSQSPRYKVTKRGQDVALRCDPISGHVSLYWYRQALGQGPEFLTYFNYEAQQDKSGLPNDRFSAERPEGSISTLTIQRTEQRDSAMYRCASSLELRWEMAGELFFGEGSRLTVL.

CDR3 region: CASSLALTSGYTF. For the CDR3, the DNA is TGTGCCAGCAGTTTAGCCTTGACTAGTGGCTACACCTTC. The J gene is TRBJ1-2, the V gene TRBV12-3 or TRBV12-4; unclear D gene. The V end lost 0 bases, the J end lost 7 bases, and 9 bases lay between the germline ends. This CDR3 region has 13 residues.

This chain joins TRBV6-5 and TRBJ1-5, with a possible D match to TRBD1 (5 bases). V was trimmed by 4 bases and J by 8 bases, leaving 18 bases between them. Germline V lookup: CDR1 MNHEY, CDR2 SVGAGI. This CDR3 spans 15 amino acids. The DNA for the CDR3 is TGTGCCAGCAGTTCCTCCCGCAGGGAAGGAAAGCCCCAGCATTTT. Its protein is CASSSSRREGKPQHF.

Written as DNA, the CDR3 is TGTGCCAGCAGCACCTACGACACAGATACGCAGTATTTT. Translating gives CASSTYDTDTQYF. The J gene is TRBJ2-3, the V gene TRBV9; D is unclear. Trimming cost V 4 bases and J 2 bases, with 8 bases left between them. CDR1 is SGDLS and CDR2 is YYNGEE in the germline V gene. CDR3 length: 13 residues.

This chain links TRBV5-5 with TRBJ1-2, with D tentatively TRBD1 (6 bases). There are 14 residues in the CDR3. V gave up 3 bases and J gave up 4 bases, with 13 bases separating them. Germline V gene lookup returns CDR1 SGHKS and CDR2 YYEKEE (reference sequence). The CDR3 protein is CASSSLQGPYGYTF. DNA of the CDR3: TGTGCCAGCAGCTCTTTACAGGGACCCTATGGCTACACCTTC.

The J gene is TRBJ2-1, the V gene TRBV5-1; TRBD1 agrees at 8 bases. CDR1 and CDR2 (germline): SGHRS, YFSETQ. This CDR3 is 14 amino acids long. J gave up 16 bases and V 0 bases, and 12 bases lay outside the gene matches. The CDR3 nucleotides read TGCGCCAGCAGCTTGGAGGCCTCATGGACAGGGAATTTCTTC. Translation gives CASSLEASWTGNFF. Supplemented by reference TRBV5-1 and TRBJ2-1, the full variable domain reads KAGVTQTPRYLIKTRGQQVTLSCSPISGHRSVSWYQQTPGQGLQFLFEYFSETQRNKGNFPGRFSGRQFSNSRSEMNVSTLELGDSALYLCASSLEASWTGNFFGPGTRLTVL.

The genes are TRBV19 and TRBJ2-4, with 10 bases that match TRBD1. This CDR3 comprises 21 residues. CDR1 and CDR2 from the germline V gene are LNHDA and SQIVND (reference sequence). V lost 6 bases and J lost 0; bases outside the gene matches: 20. CDR3 sequence reads: CASSPHGTGAEVALAKNIQYF. As DNA, the CDR3 is TGTGCCAGTAGCCCTCATGGGACAGGGGCGGAGGTGGCCTTAGCCAAAAACATTCAGTACTTC.

The V and J genes are TRBV3-1 (or the pseudogene TRBV3-2) and TRBJ1-2; 10 nucleotides match TRBD1. V lost 4 bases and J lost 7; bases outside the gene matches: 18. Germline V gene lookup returns CDR1 LGHDT and CDR2 YNNKEL (reference sequence). CDR3 length equals 18 residues. The chain's CDR3 is CASSRIGSTGGIQGGYTF. CDR3 in DNA: TGTGCCAGCAGCCGAATAGGGTCGACAGGGGGCATTCAAGGTGGCTACACCTTC.

The chain couples TRBV10-3 to TRBJ1-1; 8 bases fit TRBD1. V was clipped by 7 bases and J by 5 bases; unmatched bases: 6. The CDR3 is made up of 13 amino acids. Germline V gene sequence: CDR1 ENHRY, CDR2 SYGVKD. CDR3 residues: CAITGQGMTEAFF. In DNA, the CDR3 is TGTGCCATCACTGGACAGGGAATGACTGAAGCTTTCTTT.